This passage covers 4 T cell receptor beta chains from one sample sequenced in a study of T-cell reconstitution after alpha-beta-depleted transplantation in children. Preparation of the TCRbeta library was carried out with unique molecular identifiers. TCRdb re-called the PCR reads through MiXCR, storing one row per CDR3 protein. The data show approximately 510,000 distinct CDR3 sequences, about 18% seen once. The sequenced sample was PBMCs from the stem cell graft donor, obtained from the stem cell graft. Every receptor here comes from a human donor who donated a stem cell graft to a child with acute lymphoblastic leukemia.

The rearrangement joins TRBV3-1 to TRBJ2-3; perhaps TRBD1 as D (6 bases). The CDR3 runs 14 residues. V was shortened by 4 bases and J by 4 bases, with 12 bases between the two germline ends. Per germline, CDR1 LGHDT and CDR2 YNNKEL (reference sequence). This CDR3 reads CASSLDRRPDTQYF. The CDR3 DNA reads as TGTGCCAGCAGCCTCGACAGGAGACCAGATACGCAGTATTTT.

This clonotype was recorded many times. This rearrangement joins TRBV7-9 to TRBJ2-3; 7 bases align to TRBD2. The V and J ends lost 5 bases and 0 bases, in that order; junction bases with no gene match: 5. The CDR3 runs 15 residues. Germline V CDR1 and CDR2: SEHNR, FQNEAQ (reference sequence). DNA for the CDR3: TGTGCCAGCAGCCCCTGGACTAGGAGCACAGATACGCAGTATTTT. Its translation: CASSPWTRSTDTQYF.

This clonotype was picked up a small number of times. This chain links TRBV5-5 with TRBJ1-4; TRBD1 aligns across 8 bases. The CDR3 contains 16 residues. V lost 4 bases to trimming and J lost 5 bases; unmatched junction nucleotides: 10. CDR1 is SGHKS and CDR2 is YYEKEE in the germline V gene (reference sequence). The CDR3 loop is CASSRRGTGKNEKLFF. The CDR3 DNA is TGTGCCAGCAGCCGGCGGGGGACAGGCAAGAATGAAAAACTGTTTTTT.

The J gene is TRBJ2-3, the V gene TRBV11-1; 10 bases are a match to TRBD2. The CDR3 has 19 residues. J gave up 3 bases and V 3 bases, and 15 bases lay outside the gene matches. In germline, CDR1 is SGHAT, CDR2 FQDESV (reference sequence). In nucleotides, the CDR3 is TGTGCCAGCAGCTTGTCCACAGCGGCCCTAGCGGGAGTAACAGATACGCAGTATTTT. It is translated as CASSLSTAALAGVTDTQYF.